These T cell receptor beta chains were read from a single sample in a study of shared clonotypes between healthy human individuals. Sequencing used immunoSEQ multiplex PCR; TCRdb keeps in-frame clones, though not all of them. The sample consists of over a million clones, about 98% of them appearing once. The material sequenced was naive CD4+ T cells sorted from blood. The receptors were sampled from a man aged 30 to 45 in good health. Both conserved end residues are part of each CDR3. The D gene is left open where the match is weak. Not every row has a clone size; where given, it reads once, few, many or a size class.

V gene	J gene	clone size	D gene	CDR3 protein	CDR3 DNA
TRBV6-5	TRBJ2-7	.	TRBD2	CASSLTGLAGDYEQYF	TGTGCCAGCAGTTTGACGGGACTAGCGGGAGACTACGAGCAGTACTTC
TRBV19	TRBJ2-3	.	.	CASSRGTVRRGVTDTQYF	TGTGCCAGTAGTAGGGGCACGGTCAGGAGAGGCGTCACAGATACGCAGTATTTT
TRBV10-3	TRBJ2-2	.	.	CAISENLGNTGELFF	TGTGCCATCAGTGAGAATCTAGGGAACACCGGGGAGCTGTTTTTT
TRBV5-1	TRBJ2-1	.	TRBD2	CASSYGLAGYNEQFF	TGCGCCAGCAGCTATGGACTAGCGGGTTATAATGAGCAGTTCTTC
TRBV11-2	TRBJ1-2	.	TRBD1	CASSPTDRNYGYTF	TGTGCCAGCAGCCCAACGGACAGGAACTATGGCTACACCTTC
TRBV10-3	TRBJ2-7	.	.	CAIGVSGNYEQYF	TGTGCCATCGGGGTGAGTGGGAACTACGAGCAGTACTTC
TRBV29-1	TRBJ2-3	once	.	CSVHPGLHSFADTQYF	TGCAGCGTCCACCCAGGGTTGCACTCTTTCGCAGATACGCAGTATTTT
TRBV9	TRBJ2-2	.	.	CASSAQWETGELFF	TGTGCCAGCAGCGCCCAGTGGGAGACCGGGGAGCTGTTTTTT
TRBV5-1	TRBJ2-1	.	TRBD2	CASSLADSSGRAWGFNEQFF	TGCGCCAGCAGCTTGGCCGATTCCAGCGGGAGGGCGTGGGGGTTCAATGAGCAGTTCTTC
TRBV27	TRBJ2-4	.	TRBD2	CASSTGTSGIYIQYF	TGTGCCAGCAGTACGGGGACTAGCGGGATATACATTCAGTACTTC
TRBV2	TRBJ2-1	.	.	CASLRLFRSYNEQFF	TGTGCCAGCCTCAGGTTGTTTCGCTCCTACAATGAGCAGTTCTTC
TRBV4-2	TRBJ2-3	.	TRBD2	CASSPRFPSGGGTQYF	TGTGCCAGCAGCCCCCGCTTCCCGTCGGGAGGAGGAACGCAGTATTTT
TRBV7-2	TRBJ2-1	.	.	CASSGELANEQFF	TGTGCCAGCAGCGGCGAACTAGCCAATGAGCAGTTCTTC
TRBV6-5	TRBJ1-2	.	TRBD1	CASRATGVDYGYTF	TGTGCCAGCAGGGCAACAGGGGTAGACTATGGCTACACCTTC
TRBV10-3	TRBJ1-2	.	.	CAMRQDNYGYTF	TGTGCCATGAGACAGGATAACTATGGCTACACCTTC
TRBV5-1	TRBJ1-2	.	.	CASSLVLLYGYTF	TGCGCCAGCAGCTTGGTCTTGCTCTATGGCTACACCTTC
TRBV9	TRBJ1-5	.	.	CASSVGQGNQPQHF	TGTGCCAGCAGCGTAGGGCAGGGCAATCAGCCCCAGCATTTT
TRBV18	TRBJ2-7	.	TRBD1	CASSQGAGSYEQYF	TGTGCCAGCTCACAGGGGGCTGGTTCCTACGAGCAGTACTTC
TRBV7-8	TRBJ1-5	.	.	CASSLVGRLQPQHF	TGTGCCAGCAGCTTAGTGGGGAGGCTTCAGCCCCAGCATTTT
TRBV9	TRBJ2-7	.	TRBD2	CASSSLAGGSYEQYF	TGTGCCAGCAGCTCTCTAGCGGGCGGCTCCTACGAGCAGTACTTC
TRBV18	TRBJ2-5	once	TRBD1	CASSLDRGQETQYF	TGTGCCAGCTCACTCGACAGGGGGCAAGAGACCCAGTACTTC
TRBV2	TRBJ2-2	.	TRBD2	CASSFRTSGRAFTGELFF	TGTGCCAGCAGTTTTCGGACTAGCGGGAGGGCCTTCACCGGGGAGCTGTTTTTT
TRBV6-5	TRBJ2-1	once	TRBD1	CASTDRGNNEQFF	TGTGCCAGCACAGACAGGGGGAACAATGAGCAGTTCTTC
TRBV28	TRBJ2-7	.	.	CASSYRGETYEQYF	TGTGCCAGCAGTTATCGGGGCGAAACCTACGAGCAGTACTTC
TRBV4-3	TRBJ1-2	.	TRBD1	CASSPDRGYGYTF	TGCGCCAGCAGCCCCGACAGGGGCTATGGCTACACCTTC
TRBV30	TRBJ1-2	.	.	CAWSVTGTKNNGYTF	TGTGCCTGGAGTGTTACCGGGACAAAGAATAACGGCTACACCTTC
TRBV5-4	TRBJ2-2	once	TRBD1	CASSLGQGRVGGELFF	TGTGCCAGCAGTTTAGGACAGGGGAGGGTTGGCGGGGAGCTGTTTTTT
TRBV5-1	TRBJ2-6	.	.	CASSSISGANVLTF	TGCGCCAGCAGCTCCATCTCTGGGGCCAACGTCCTGACTTTC
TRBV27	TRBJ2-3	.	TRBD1	CASSDRGPSTDTQYF	TGTGCCAGCAGTGACAGGGGTCCTAGCACAGATACGCAGTATTTT
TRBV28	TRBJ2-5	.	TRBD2	CASSLSGLAGRPQETQYF	TGTGCCAGCAGTTTATCGGGACTAGCGGGACGTCCCCAAGAGACCCAGTACTTC
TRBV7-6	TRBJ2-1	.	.	CASSTGTLSYNEQFF	TGTGCCAGCAGCACAGGGACACTCTCCTACAATGAGCAGTTCTTC
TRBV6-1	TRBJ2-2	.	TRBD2	CASSGLAANTGELFF	TGTGCCAGTTCGGGACTAGCGGCAAACACCGGGGAGCTGTTTTTT